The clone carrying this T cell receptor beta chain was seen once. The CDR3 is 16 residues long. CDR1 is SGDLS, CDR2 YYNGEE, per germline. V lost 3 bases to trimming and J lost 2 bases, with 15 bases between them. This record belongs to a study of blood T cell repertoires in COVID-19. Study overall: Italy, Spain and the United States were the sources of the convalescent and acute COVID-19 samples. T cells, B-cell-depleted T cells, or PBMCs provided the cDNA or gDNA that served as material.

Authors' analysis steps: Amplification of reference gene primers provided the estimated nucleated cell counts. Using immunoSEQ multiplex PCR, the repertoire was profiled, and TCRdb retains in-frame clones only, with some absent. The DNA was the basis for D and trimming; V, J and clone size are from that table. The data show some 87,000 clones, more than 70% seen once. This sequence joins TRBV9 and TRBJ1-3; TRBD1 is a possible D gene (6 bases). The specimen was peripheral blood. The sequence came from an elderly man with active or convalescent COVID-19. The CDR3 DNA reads TGTGCCAGCAGCGCCCAGCTTGACAGGACTGGAAACACCATATATTTT. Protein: CASSAQLDRTGNTIYF.